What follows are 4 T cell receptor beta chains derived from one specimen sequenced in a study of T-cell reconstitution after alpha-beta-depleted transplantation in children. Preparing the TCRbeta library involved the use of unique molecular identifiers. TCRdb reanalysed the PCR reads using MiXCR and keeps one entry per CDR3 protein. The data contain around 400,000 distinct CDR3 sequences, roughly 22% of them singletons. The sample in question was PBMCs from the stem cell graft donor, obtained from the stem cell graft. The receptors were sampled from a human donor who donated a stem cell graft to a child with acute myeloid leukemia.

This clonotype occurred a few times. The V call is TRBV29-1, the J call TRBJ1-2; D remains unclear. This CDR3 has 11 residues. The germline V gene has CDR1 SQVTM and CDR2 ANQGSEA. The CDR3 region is CSHDHRYGYTF. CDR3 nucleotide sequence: TGCAGTCATGACCACCGCTATGGCTACACCTTC.

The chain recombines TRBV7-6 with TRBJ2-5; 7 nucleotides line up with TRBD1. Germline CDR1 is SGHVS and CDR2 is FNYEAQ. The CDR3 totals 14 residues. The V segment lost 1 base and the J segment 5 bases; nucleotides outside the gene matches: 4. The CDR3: CASSLVTGTETQYF. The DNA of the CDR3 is TGTGCCAGCAGCTTAGTGACAGGGACGGAGACCCAGTACTTC.

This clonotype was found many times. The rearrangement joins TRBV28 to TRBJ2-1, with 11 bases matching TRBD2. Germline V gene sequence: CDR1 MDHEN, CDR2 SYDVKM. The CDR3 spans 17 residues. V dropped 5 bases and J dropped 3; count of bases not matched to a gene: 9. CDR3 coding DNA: TGTGCCAGCAGTAACTCCCTTGGGACTAGCGGCTACAATGAGCAGTTCTTC. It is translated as CASSNSLGTSGYNEQFF.

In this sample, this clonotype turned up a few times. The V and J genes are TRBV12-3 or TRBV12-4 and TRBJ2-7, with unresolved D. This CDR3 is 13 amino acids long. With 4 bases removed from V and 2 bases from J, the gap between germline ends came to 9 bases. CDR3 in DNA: TGTGCCAGCAGTTCCGTTCCGACCTACGAGCAGTACTTC. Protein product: CASSSVPTYEQYF.